One and the same sample provided the 9 T cell receptor beta chains below, sequenced in a study of control samples from healthy donors and cancer patients. Clones were read by immunoSEQ multiplex PCR, and TCRdb kept only the in-frame ones, dropping some. The sample carries about 160,000 clones, 92% recorded once. The sequencing input was blood. The receptors were gathered from a young woman in good health.

This chain uses TRBV7-8 with TRBJ1-6; D might be TRBD1 (5 bases). V was shortened by 2 bases and J by 14 bases, with 10 bases between the two germline ends. The CDR3 has 12 amino acids. CDR1 is SGHVS, CDR2 FQNEAQ, per germline. CDR3 amino acids: CASSLRGQTLHF. The CDR3 bases are TGTGCCAGCAGCTTAAGGGGTCAGACCCTCCACTTT.

The gene calls are TRBV2 and TRBJ2-4; 11 bases fit TRBD1. Trimming removed 3 bases from V and 2 bases from J; junction bases left unmatched: 3. The CDR3 covers 16 residues. Per the germline V gene, CDR1 is SNHLY and CDR2 is FYNNEI. The CDR3 DNA reads TGTGCCAGCAGTGAGGACAGGGGGCTATCCAAAAACATTCAGTACTTC. Translation: CASSEDRGLSKNIQYF.

This clone appeared a single time. The chain recombines TRBV11-2 with TRBJ2-5; D possibly matches TRBD1 or TRBD2 (5 bases each). The CDR3 is 15 residues long. V lost 2 bases, J lost 4 bases, and 14 bases lay in between. Germline V CDR1 and CDR2: SGHAT, FQNNGV. CDR3 residues: CASSLPERGVETQYF. Written as DNA, the CDR3 is TGTGCCAGCAGCTTACCTGAAAGGGGAGTAGAGACCCAGTACTTC.

The J gene is TRBJ2-5, the V gene TRBV2; 7 bases are shared with TRBD1. CDR3 size: 13 residues. From germline, CDR1 is SNHLY and CDR2 FYNNEI. The V gene end was trimmed by 4 bases and the J gene end by 5 bases; junction bases not matched to a gene: 4. The CDR3 DNA follows: TGTGCCAGCAGTGCCCAGGGGGTGGAGACCCAGTACTTC. Protein: CASSAQGVETQYF.

The rearrangement joins TRBV3-1 (or the pseudogene TRBV3-2) to TRBJ2-1, with 8 bases aligning to TRBD2. Germline V gene lookup returns CDR1 LGHDT and CDR2 YNNKEL (reference sequence). The CDR3 consists of 18 residues. V lost 0 bases and J lost 6; bases outside the gene matches: 13. The CDR3 loop is CASSQERLTSGETNEQFF. The CDR3 coding sequence is TGTGCCAGCAGCCAAGAGCGACTAACTAGCGGCGAAACCAATGAGCAGTTCTTC.

This clone was seen only once. The chain has TRBV27 and TRBJ1-3; perhaps TRBD1 as D (5 bases). V was trimmed by 8 bases and J by 2 bases, leaving 13 bases between them. CDR3 length: 14 residues. Germline V lookup: CDR1 MNHEY, CDR2 SMNVEV (reference sequence). In DNA, the CDR3 is TGTGCCAGCTCCTTTTCGGGGCCTGGAAACACCATATATTTT. Translation: CASSFSGPGNTIYF.

The gene calls are TRBV4-1 and TRBJ2-1, with TRBD1 identical over 12 bases. Per germline, CDR1 MGHRA and CDR2 YSYEKL. Losses at the gene ends were 1 base for V and 8 bases for J; bases not matched to a gene: 6. The CDR3 contains 16 residues. The CDR3 DNA follows: TGCGCCAGCAGCCAAGGGGACAGGGGGCTGTGGGATGAGCAGTTCTTC. Translation: CASSQGDRGLWDEQFF.

The chain is built from TRBV2 and TRBJ2-7; D is perhaps TRBD1 or TRBD2 (5 bases each). Trimming shortened V by 8 bases and J by 7 bases, and 15 bases separated the two germline ends. This CDR3 has 12 residues. Germline V gene sequence: CDR1 SNHLY, CDR2 FYNNEI. The CDR3 nucleotides are TGTGCCAGCCGGGACGGCCGCTGGGAGCAGTACTTC. It specifies CASRDGRWEQYF.

The chain uses TRBV28 and TRBJ2-1; 10 bases line up with TRBD1. The germline CDR1 and CDR2 sequences are MDHEN and SYDVKM. The ends lost 6 bases at V and 2 bases at J; junction bases unmatched: 4. This CDR3 has 15 residues. In nucleotides, the CDR3 is TGTGCCAGCAGCCAGGGGACAGGGGCCTACAATGAGCAGTTCTTC. Translation: CASSQGTGAYNEQFF.